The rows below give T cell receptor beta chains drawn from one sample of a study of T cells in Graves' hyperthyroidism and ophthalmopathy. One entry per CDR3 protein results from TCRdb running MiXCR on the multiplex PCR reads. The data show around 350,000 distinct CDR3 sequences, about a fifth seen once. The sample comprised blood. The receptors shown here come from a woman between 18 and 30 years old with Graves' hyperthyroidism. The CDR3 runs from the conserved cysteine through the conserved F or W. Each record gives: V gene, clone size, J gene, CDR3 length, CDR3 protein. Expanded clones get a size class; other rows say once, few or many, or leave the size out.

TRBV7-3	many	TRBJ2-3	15	CASSLWGQSTDTQYF
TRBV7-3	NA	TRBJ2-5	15	CASSLYPGRGETQYF
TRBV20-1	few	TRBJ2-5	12	CRGLGVRETQYF
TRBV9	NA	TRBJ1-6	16	CASSVRAVVGNSPLHF
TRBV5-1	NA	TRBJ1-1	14	CASSSGEVNTEAFF
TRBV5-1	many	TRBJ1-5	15	CASSFGPISNQPQHF
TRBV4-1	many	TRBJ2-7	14	CASSPGQVLYEQYF
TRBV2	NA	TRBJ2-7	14	CASRETGRSYEQYF
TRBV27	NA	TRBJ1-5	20	CASGSPPYRTGTGDNQPQHF
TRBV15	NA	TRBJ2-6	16	CATSTKTGAGANVLTF
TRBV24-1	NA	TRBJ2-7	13	CATSDSARYEQYF
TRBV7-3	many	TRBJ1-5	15	CASSPWRGECQPQHF
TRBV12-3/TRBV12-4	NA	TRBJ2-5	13	CASTRKGKETQYF
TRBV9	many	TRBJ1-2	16	CASSAFLGQGVYGYTF
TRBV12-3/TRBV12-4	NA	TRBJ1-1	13	CASSSPTGTEAFF
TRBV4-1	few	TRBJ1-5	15	CASSQDSTGSQPQHF
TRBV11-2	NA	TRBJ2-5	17	CASSLSLAGGLQETQYF
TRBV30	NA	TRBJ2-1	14	CACIGPGEVYEQFF
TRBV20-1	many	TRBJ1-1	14	CSARVGSRKSGAFF
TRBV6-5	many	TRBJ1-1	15	CASSLSSIQNTEAFF
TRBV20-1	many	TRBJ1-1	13	CSAKMDRDTEAFF
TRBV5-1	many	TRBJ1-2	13	CASSPADIDGYTF
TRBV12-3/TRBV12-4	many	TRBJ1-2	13	CASSPGQGPSYTF
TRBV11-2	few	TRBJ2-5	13	CASGQSGRETQYF
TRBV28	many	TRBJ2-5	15	CASSPPGLVRETQYF
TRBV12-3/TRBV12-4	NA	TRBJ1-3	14	CASSARQFGNTIYF
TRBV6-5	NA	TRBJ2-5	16	CASSLGRTGKQETQYF